Presented here are 11 T cell receptor beta chains from one specimen sequenced in a study of T cell responses to AZD1222 COVID-19 vaccine. TCRdb keeps only in-frame clones here, not all; method: immunoSEQ multiplex PCR. The sample shows 140,000 to 150,000 clones, over 90% of them seen only once. Material: peripheral blood, obtained on day 0 of AZD1222 vaccination. The receptors shown here come from an adult in good health.

The chain employs TRBV7-9 and TRBJ1-2, with D perhaps matching TRBD1 (5 bases). CDR3 length equals 16 residues. The V gene's germline CDR1 is SEHNR and CDR2 FQNEAQ (reference sequence). Trimming removed 0 bases at V and 7 bases at J, with 18 bases between. The CDR3 DNA sequence: TGTGCCAGCAGCTTAGCTCGAAGGGGAGAGGGAAGTGGCTACACCTTC. Protein sequence: CASSLARRGEGSGYTF.

This clone appeared once. The chain joins TRBV24-1 to TRBJ1-4; TRBD1 aligns across 10 bases. CDR1 is KGHDR and CDR2 is SFDVKD in the germline V gene. V shed 4 bases and J 8 bases; nucleotides not matched to a gene: 9. The CDR3 length is 16 residues. For the CDR3, the DNA is TGTGCCACCAGTGACCGTTCCGGGACAGGGGAAGAAAAACTGTTTTTT. It translates to CATSDRSGTGEEKLFF.

The chain is built from TRBV27 and TRBJ2-7, with TRBD2 identical over 13 bases. V lost 2 bases, J lost 2 bases, and 3 bases stayed unmatched. CDR1 is MNHEY and CDR2 is SMNVEV in the germline V gene (reference sequence). The CDR3 totals 16 residues. The chain's CDR3 is CASSLTGTSGTYEQYF. Written as DNA, the CDR3 is TGTGCCAGCAGTTTAACGGGGACTAGCGGGACCTACGAGCAGTACTTC.

The rearrangement uses TRBV3-1 (or the pseudogene TRBV3-2) and TRBJ2-5; 9 bases line up with TRBD2. The CDR3 covers 15 residues. The V segment lost 1 base and the J segment 5 bases; nucleotides outside the gene matches: 5. Germline V gene sequence: CDR1 LGHDT, CDR2 YNNKEL (reference sequence). CDR3 in amino acids: CASSQGPAGGETQYF. The DNA for the CDR3 is TGTGCCAGCAGCCAAGGGCCAGCGGGAGGTGAGACCCAGTACTTC.

The V gene is TRBV5-6, the J gene TRBJ2-1; D is possibly TRBD2 (5 bases). Germline V gene sequence: CDR1 SGHDT, CDR2 YYEEEE. This CDR3 has 17 residues. The V end lost 4 bases, the J end lost 0 bases, and 17 bases lay between the germline ends. CDR3 loop: CASSRLVAPSSYNEQFF. The CDR3 region has the DNA TGTGCCAGCAGCAGGCTTGTAGCGCCCAGCTCCTACAATGAGCAGTTCTTC.

The gene calls are TRBV19 and TRBJ1-5, with TRBD1 matching 9 bases. CDR3 length equals 15 residues. Germline CDR1 LNHDA, CDR2 SQIVND (reference sequence). Losses at the gene ends were 7 bases for V and 1 base for J; bases not matched to a gene: 5. CDR3 protein: CASIRTGESNQPQHF. The CDR3, as DNA: TGTGCCAGTATCCGGACAGGGGAAAGCAATCAGCCCCAGCATTTT.

This clone has only one observation. The chain joins TRBV27 to TRBJ2-2; D ambiguous. The V gene lost 3 bases and the J gene lost 3 bases, with 11 bases spanning the gap. This CDR3 has 15 residues. CDR1 is MNHEY, CDR2 SMNVEV, per germline (reference sequence). The CDR3 loop is CASSLVGHDTGELFF. In nucleotides, the CDR3 is TGTGCCAGCAGTTTGGTTGGGCACGACACCGGGGAGCTGTTTTTT.

V usage is TRBV4-1 and J usage is TRBJ1-2; possibly TRBD1 for D (5 bases). Germline CDR1 MGHRA, CDR2 YSYEKL. V lost 3 bases and J 4 bases, leaving 15 bases between the germline ends. The CDR3 runs to 15 residues. CDR3 sequence: CASSHTFRDAYGYTF. The CDR3 bases are TGCGCCAGCAGCCACACTTTCCGGGACGCCTATGGCTACACCTTC.

This chain uses TRBV13 with TRBJ2-3; no clear D gene. The CDR3 loop spans 12 amino acids. Looked up from germline, CDR1 is PRHDT and CDR2 is FYEKMQ (reference sequence). Trimming left V 3 bases short and J 5 bases short, with 6 bases between. The CDR3 region is CASSFELDTQYF. The CDR3 coding sequence is TGTGCCAGCAGCTTCGAGCTAGATACGCAGTATTTT. Combining the CDR3 with reference TRBV13 and TRBJ2-3 gives the whole variable domain AAGVIQSPRHLIKEKRETATLKCYPIPRHDTVYWYQQGPGQDPQFLISFYEKMQSDKGSIPDRFSAQQFSDYHSELNMSSLELGDSALYFCASSFELDTQYFGPGTRLTVL.

The genes are TRBV5-4 and TRBJ1-6; a weak D match, TRBD1 (5 bases). CDR1 and CDR2 (germline): SGHNT, YYREEE (reference sequence). V lost 3 bases, J lost 12 bases, and 16 bases lay in between. This CDR3 spans 14 amino acids. CDR3 in amino acids: CASSYGPSGRPLHF. The CDR3, as DNA: TGTGCCAGCAGCTACGGACCCTCGGGGCGACCCCTCCACTTT. Supplemented by reference TRBV5-4 and TRBJ1-6, the full variable domain reads ETGVTQSPTHLIKTRGQQVTLRCSSQSGHNTVSWYQQALGQGPQFIFQYYREEENGRGNFPPRFSGLQFPNYSSELNVNALELDDSALYLCASSYGPSGRPLHFGNGTRLTVT.

The chain has TRBV5-4 and TRBJ1-1, with TRBD1 identical over 11 bases. This CDR3 is 15 amino acids long. Germline V gene sequence: CDR1 SGHNT, CDR2 YYREEE (reference sequence). V shed 4 bases and J 6 bases; nucleotides not matched to a gene: 8. CDR3: CASSRRTGGGAEAFF. The CDR3 DNA follows: TGTGCCAGCAGCAGAAGGACAGGGGGCGGTGCTGAAGCTTTCTTT.